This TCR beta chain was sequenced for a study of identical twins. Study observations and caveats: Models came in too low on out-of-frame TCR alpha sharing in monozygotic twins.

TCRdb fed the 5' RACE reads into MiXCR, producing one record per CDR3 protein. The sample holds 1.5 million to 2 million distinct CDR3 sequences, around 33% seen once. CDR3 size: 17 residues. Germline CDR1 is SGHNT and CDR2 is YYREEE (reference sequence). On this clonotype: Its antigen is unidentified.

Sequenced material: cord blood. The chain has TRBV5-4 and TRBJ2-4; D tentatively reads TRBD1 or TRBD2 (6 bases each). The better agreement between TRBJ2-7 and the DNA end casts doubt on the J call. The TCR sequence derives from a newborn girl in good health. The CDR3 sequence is CASSFPSGGGGRYEQYF. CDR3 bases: TGTGCCAGCAGCTTTCCGTCCGGGGGCGGCGGTCGCTACGAGCAGTACTTC.